This TCR beta chain was captured by sequencing in a study of cytomegalovirus exposure and HLA in healthy donors. Concerning this clone itself: The antigen remains undetermined.

Germline V gene sequence: CDR1 SNHLY, CDR2 FYNNEI. The CDR3 runs to 14 residues. The V segment lost 6 bases and the J segment 10 bases; nucleotides outside the gene matches: 12. General study points: Most TCR sequences were seen very rarely across donors, but some public TCRs occurred in many.

The repertoire was sequenced with immunoSEQ multiplex PCR; TCRdb's copy has only in-frame clones and lacks some. The sample lists a few hundred thousand clones, approximately 90% occurring once. The sequenced material came from PBMCs. This clonotype originated in a woman aged 18-30 years in good health and CMV-seronegative. The chain employs TRBV2 and TRBJ2-1; 7 positions agree with TRBD2. CDR3: CASRLLAEVGEQFF. CDR3 bases: TGTGCCAGCAGGCTTCTAGCGGAGGTAGGAGAGCAGTTCTTC.